The 21 T cell receptor beta chains reported below all come from one sample, sequenced in a study of T cell responses to AZD1222 COVID-19 vaccine. The table came from immunoSEQ multiplex PCR; TCRdb's copy has only in-frame clones and leaves some out. The repertoire includes about 150,000 clones, roughly 93% of them detected once, and approximately 6.5% sits in the top ten. The sequencing here drew on peripheral blood, taken 28 days after the second AZD1222 dose. The receptors originated from an adult who received the AZD1222 COVID-19 vaccine.

The V gene is TRBV30, the J gene TRBJ1-5; 7 nucleotides line up with TRBD1. V lost 1 base, J lost 7 bases, and 4 bases stayed unmatched. The CDR3 loop spans 13 amino acids. CDR1 GTSNPN and CDR2 SVGIG come from the germline V gene (reference sequence). In nucleotides, the CDR3 is TGTGCCTGGAGTGGACAGGGTCCCCAGCCCCAGCATTTT. It codes for CAWSGQGPQPQHF.

V usage is TRBV6-2 or TRBV6-3 and J usage is TRBJ1-2; TRBD1 matches at 8 bases. J lost 4 bases, V lost 5 bases, and 6 bases had no gene match. There are 14 residues in the CDR3. Germline V gene lookup returns CDR1 MNHEY and CDR2 SVGEGT. The CDR3 nucleotides read TGTGCCAGCAGTCCAGGGGGCTGGAGCTATGGCTACACCTTC. It translates to CASSPGGWSYGYTF.

The rearrangement joins TRBV5-4 to TRBJ2-1; 8 nucleotides align to TRBD1. V was pared by 0 bases and J by 6 bases, with 8 bases of the junction left unmatched. The CDR3 has 16 amino acids. Germline V gene data show CDR1 as SGHNT and CDR2 as YYREEE (reference sequence). CDR3 in amino acids: CASSLAGGSRGNEQFF. The CDR3, as DNA: TGTGCCAGCAGCTTGGCAGGGGGCTCTCGGGGCAATGAGCAGTTCTTC.

This clone was observed once. The chain has TRBV28 and TRBJ1-5; D uncertain. The CDR3 extends over 15 amino acids. The V gene lost 5 bases and the J gene lost 1 base, with 12 bases spanning the gap. Germline CDR1 reads MDHEN; CDR2 reads SYDVKM. CDR3 in DNA: TGTGCCAGCAGTCCCCGGCAAGGGAGCAATCAGCCCCAGCATTTT. This encodes CASSPRQGSNQPQHF.

The chain links TRBV3-1 (or the pseudogene TRBV3-2) to TRBJ1-5, with 7 bases lining up with TRBD1. The CDR3 extends over 16 amino acids. Trimming cost V 5 bases and J 0 bases; bases outside gene matches: 7. Germline V gives CDR1 LGHDT, CDR2 YNNKEL (reference sequence). The CDR3 bases are TGTGCCAGCAGCACGCGGGGACAGTATAGCAATCAGCCCCAGCATTTT. Translating it yields CASSTRGQYSNQPQHF.

V gene TRBV2 combines with J gene TRBJ2-7; 7 bases match TRBD1. The CDR3 length is 15 residues. In germline, CDR1 is SNHLY, CDR2 FYNNEI. V trimming: 6 bases; J trimming: 7 bases; junction bases outside the gene matches: 15. The CDR3 reads CASRLTMTGLREQYF. CDR3 nucleotides: TGTGCCAGCAGACTTACTATGACAGGGTTAAGGGAGCAGTACTTC.

This clone was detected a few times. The gene calls are TRBV5-1 and TRBJ1-4, with TRBD1 identical over 10 bases. This CDR3 has 14 amino acids. In germline, CDR1 is SGHRS, CDR2 YFSETQ. Trimming cost V 4 bases and J 7 bases; bases outside gene matches: 4. The CDR3 bases are TGCGCCAGCAGCGGGACAGGGGCCAGTGAAAAACTGTTTTTT. Translation: CASSGTGASEKLFF.

This chain connects TRBV27 to TRBJ1-2; D unclear. V was clipped by 4 bases and J by 1 base, with 7 bases between them. The CDR3 loop spans 13 amino acids. From germline, CDR1 is MNHEY and CDR2 SMNVEV (reference sequence). CDR3 in DNA: TGTGCCAGCAGTTGGTCGGGTAACTATGGCTACACCTTC. This codes for CASSWSGNYGYTF.

The table lists this clone with a few counts. The chain links TRBV19 to TRBJ2-2; 7 bases map to TRBD1. The CDR3 has 17 residues. The junction had 11 bases not matched to a gene; V was cut back by 6 bases and J by 1 base. Germline assignment: CDR1 LNHDA and CDR2 SQIVND (reference sequence). In nucleotides, the CDR3 is TGTGCCAGTAGCCGGACAGGCCTATACGAGAACACCGGGGAGCTGTTTTTT. This codes for CASSRTGLYENTGELFF.

The chain recombines TRBV6-5 with TRBJ1-5, with TRBD1 identical over 7 bases. CDR1 and CDR2 from the germline V gene are MNHEY and SVGAGI. The CDR3 is made up of 13 amino acids. J lost 5 bases, V lost 5 bases, and 3 bases had no gene match. The CDR3 sequence: CASSPGGDQPQHF. The CDR3 coding sequence is TGTGCCAGCAGTCCAGGGGGAGATCAGCCCCAGCATTTT.

The chain uses TRBV6-6 and TRBJ2-2, with D possibly TRBD2 on 5 matching bases. Trimming removed 8 bases from V and 5 bases from J, with 9 bases in between. The CDR3 runs 12 residues. Germline assignment: CDR1 MNHNY and CDR2 SVGAGI (reference sequence). The CDR3 sequence: CASLAGTGELFF. CDR3 bases: TGTGCCAGCCTAGCAGGAACCGGGGAGCTGTTTTTT.

The rearrangement links TRBV4-1 to TRBJ1-3; a possible D gene is TRBD1 (5 bases). CDR3 length: 15 amino acids. V dropped 0 bases and J dropped 2 bases, with 8 bases sitting between them. Per the germline V gene, CDR1 is MGHRA and CDR2 is YSYEKL. CDR3 region: CASSQEEGPGNTIYF. The CDR3 nucleotides are TGCGCCAGCAGCCAAGAAGAGGGACCTGGAAACACCATATATTTT.

The chain recombines TRBV12-5 with TRBJ1-2, with D maybe TRBD1 (6 bases). Germline assignment: CDR1 LGHNT and CDR2 FRNRAP. The CDR3 length is 17 residues. Trimming removed 0 bases at V and 3 bases at J, with 17 bases between. CDR3 amino acids: CASGLVPRGAQDYGYTF. In nucleotides, the CDR3 is TGTGCTAGTGGTTTGGTACCCAGGGGCGCCCAGGACTATGGCTACACCTTC.

J is TRBJ1-2 and V is TRBV28, with a weak D call TRBD1 (5 bases). This CDR3 comprises 14 residues. The germline V and J ends were trimmed by 7 bases and 0 bases, with 12 bases remaining between them. Per the germline V gene, CDR1 is MDHEN and CDR2 is SYDVKM. The CDR3 coding sequence is TGTGCCAGCAACGAACGGGGGACTAACTATGGCTACACCTTC. It yields the protein CASNERGTNYGYTF.

J is TRBJ2-7 and V is TRBV20-1, with 7 positions matching TRBD1. V gave up 3 bases and J gave up 2 bases; unmatched junction bases: 22. The germline V gene has CDR1 DFQATT and CDR2 SNEGSKA (reference sequence). The CDR3 covers 19 residues. CDR3 in DNA: TGCAGTGCTAGTCTAAGGGGGCAGGGCGAAACGTGGCCCCCCTACGAGCAGTACTTC. Protein product: CSASLRGQGETWPPYEQYF.

The rearrangement uses TRBV5-1 and TRBJ2-5, with D hard to call. Germline V gene data show CDR1 as SGHRS and CDR2 as YFSETQ. The CDR3 has 13 residues. V lost 6 bases to trimming and J lost 5 bases, with 14 bases between them. Here the CDR3 reads CASTLDSWETQYF. The CDR3 coding sequence is TGCGCCAGCACCCTGGATAGCTGGGAGACCCAGTACTTC.

This chain uses TRBV7-6 with TRBJ1-1, with a tentative D call TRBD1 (6 bases). CDR1 SGHVS and CDR2 FNYEAQ come from the germline V gene. V was pared by 7 bases and J by 4 bases, with 19 bases between. This CDR3 contains 15 residues. This CDR3 is CASTRSAGASTEAFF. The CDR3 nucleotides are TGTGCCAGCACCCGGAGCGCGGGGGCGAGCACTGAAGCTTTCTTT.

The CDR3 DNA reads as TGTGCCAGCAGTTACGAAGGCAGGGGAAGATCACCCCTCCACTTT. Protein product: CASSYEGRGRSPLHF. The chain links TRBV6-5 to TRBJ1-6; possible D gene TRBD1, 6 bases. The V end lost 2 bases, the J end lost 10 bases, and 15 bases lay between the germline ends. Per the germline V gene, CDR1 is MNHEY and CDR2 is SVGAGI. This CDR3 spans 15 amino acids.

The CDR3 sequence: CASRPVGRVGYTF. The CDR3 DNA sequence: TGTGCCAGCCGCCCAGTAGGGAGGGTCGGCTACACCTTC. This rearrangement joins TRBV19 to TRBJ1-2; D gene ambiguous. The CDR3 has 13 residues. V lost 9 bases to trimming and J lost 8 bases, with 19 bases between them. Germline assignment: CDR1 LNHDA and CDR2 SQIVND (reference sequence).

This clone was seen a single time. This chain connects TRBV5-4 to TRBJ2-5; TRBD2 agrees at 10 bases. J gave up 1 base and V 1 base, and 4 bases lay outside the gene matches. The CDR3 spans 16 residues. Germline CDR1 and CDR2: SGHNT and YYREEE (reference sequence). CDR3 amino acids: CASSLPLAGVQETQYF. For the CDR3, the DNA is TGTGCCAGCAGCTTGCCTCTAGCGGGGGTCCAAGAGACCCAGTACTTC.

The chain employs TRBV3-1 (or the pseudogene TRBV3-2) and TRBJ1-2; the D gene is possibly TRBD1 (5 bases). There are 15 residues in the CDR3. Trimming removed 3 bases at V and 3 bases at J, with 14 bases between. Germline V gene sequence: CDR1 LGHDT, CDR2 YNNKEL (reference sequence). CDR3 sequence: CASSHKSGTHYGYTF. CDR3 nucleotide sequence: TGTGCCAGCAGCCATAAATCCGGGACCCACTATGGCTACACCTTC.